This TCR beta chain was found in a study of blood T cells in healthy people across ages (dated by TCRdb to 2013 to 2016). Regarding the study in general: In model experiments, template switching captured about one uniquely barcoded TCR beta cDNA molecule for every two T cells. Using deep sequencing normalized with unique cDNA molecular identifiers, the study measured how TCR beta repertoire diversity changes with age. The donors were divided into four age groups: young (average approximately 17 years), middle-aged (over 35), aged (roughly 66) and long-lived (approximately 74). To avoid experimental bias, donors of different ages were spread randomly across the sequencing lanes. For two donors (one aged 18 to 29 and one aged 80 or older), the study analyzed two additional independent replicas of 1 million unique cDNA reads from the same blood draw. Beyond this particular receptor, the publication reports: There was a strong correlation between observed TCR beta diversity and the percentage of naive T cells measured by flow cytometry. Observed TCR beta diversity per million T cells fell roughly linearly with age, and a significant reduction was already apparent by age approximately 41. The long-lived group showed more naive CD4+ T cells, fewer expanded clones and increased TCR diversity than the aged group, suggesting age selection. Conclusive comparison of naive and antigen-experienced compartments was prevented by the profiling of bulk unsorted PBMCs. Because donor CMV infection status was unknown, age-related changes in expanded clonotypes were potentially confounded. Estimates of total diversity based on one million sequenced T cells were regarded as lower bounds and as underestimates.

Library method: 5' RACE. TCRdb names Illumina HiSeq 2500 as the instrument used. A second about 6 to 11 cycle PCR used a sample-barcoded 5' primer and a J-beta primer mix. A unique molecular identifier was introduced onto each TCR beta cDNA molecule by a template-switch 5' adaptor carrying 12 random nucleotides. Each sample yielded at least 3 million CDR3-containing paired-end reads. First-strand cDNA was synthesized from all RNA with the Mint cDNA synthesis kit, primed by a TRBC-specific oligonucleotide. Following uracil-DNA glycosylase treatment, all cDNA underwent a first 18-cycle PCR with the universal primers M1SS and BC2_uni_R. For the original study's pipeline: For normalization, 1 million high-quality reads, each with a distinct molecular identifier, were randomly selected from each sample. Reads sharing molecular identifiers were discarded rather than binned into consensus sequences. MiTCR, set to a Q25 quality threshold and the strictest error-elimination algorithm, was used for CDR3 identification, clonotype clustering and error correction. Lower-bound total TCR beta diversity was estimated with a nonparametric unseen species model using Euler transformation. TCRdb reworked the public reads: Q25 trimming with fastp, MiXCR clone assembly, productive beta chains retained. Identical CDR3 proteins give one entry, which carries the most common genes and DNA. None of the V and J calls come from the authors' own analysis; TCRdb made them. The sample profile shows about 1.8 million distinct CDR3 sequences; 49% of them were found once. In total, the top ten clones hold 2% to 2.5% of the sample.

Donors were approximately 42 systemically healthy Caucasian individuals from Russia aged 6 to 90 years. Each donor gave ten milliliters of peripheral blood, drawn into EDTA-treated Vacutainer tubes. Ficoll-Paque density-gradient centrifugation was used to isolate PBMCs, with at least 7 million obtained per sample. Trizol reagent was used to extract total RNA from PBMCs, with at least 6 micrograms per sample. For every donor, an aliquot of PBMCs went through flow cytometry to measure the percentages of naive CD45RAhigh/CD27high T cells. As to this clonotype: Its binding antigen is unknown. No much larger clone exists at a distance of one base, and base qualities are not known.

The origin of this receptor is a woman between 40 and 50 years old in good health. Source material: blood.

The CDR3 reads as follows: CASTPRPSLAKNIQYF. In nucleotide form, the sequence is TGTGCCAGTACTCCAAGACCGTCGCTAGCCAAAAACATTCAGTACTTC. The V and J genes are TRBV19 and TRBJ2-4; the D gene assignment is ambiguous. Including the terminal cysteine and phenylalanine, the CDR3 comprises 16 residues. The kept DNA is CDR3 alone, 48 bases in frame from the first base. The trim is 7 bases for V and 0 bases for J, with a gap of 16 bases between the germline ends. CDR1 is given as LNHDA and CDR2 as SQIVND, both from the germline V gene (reference sequence).